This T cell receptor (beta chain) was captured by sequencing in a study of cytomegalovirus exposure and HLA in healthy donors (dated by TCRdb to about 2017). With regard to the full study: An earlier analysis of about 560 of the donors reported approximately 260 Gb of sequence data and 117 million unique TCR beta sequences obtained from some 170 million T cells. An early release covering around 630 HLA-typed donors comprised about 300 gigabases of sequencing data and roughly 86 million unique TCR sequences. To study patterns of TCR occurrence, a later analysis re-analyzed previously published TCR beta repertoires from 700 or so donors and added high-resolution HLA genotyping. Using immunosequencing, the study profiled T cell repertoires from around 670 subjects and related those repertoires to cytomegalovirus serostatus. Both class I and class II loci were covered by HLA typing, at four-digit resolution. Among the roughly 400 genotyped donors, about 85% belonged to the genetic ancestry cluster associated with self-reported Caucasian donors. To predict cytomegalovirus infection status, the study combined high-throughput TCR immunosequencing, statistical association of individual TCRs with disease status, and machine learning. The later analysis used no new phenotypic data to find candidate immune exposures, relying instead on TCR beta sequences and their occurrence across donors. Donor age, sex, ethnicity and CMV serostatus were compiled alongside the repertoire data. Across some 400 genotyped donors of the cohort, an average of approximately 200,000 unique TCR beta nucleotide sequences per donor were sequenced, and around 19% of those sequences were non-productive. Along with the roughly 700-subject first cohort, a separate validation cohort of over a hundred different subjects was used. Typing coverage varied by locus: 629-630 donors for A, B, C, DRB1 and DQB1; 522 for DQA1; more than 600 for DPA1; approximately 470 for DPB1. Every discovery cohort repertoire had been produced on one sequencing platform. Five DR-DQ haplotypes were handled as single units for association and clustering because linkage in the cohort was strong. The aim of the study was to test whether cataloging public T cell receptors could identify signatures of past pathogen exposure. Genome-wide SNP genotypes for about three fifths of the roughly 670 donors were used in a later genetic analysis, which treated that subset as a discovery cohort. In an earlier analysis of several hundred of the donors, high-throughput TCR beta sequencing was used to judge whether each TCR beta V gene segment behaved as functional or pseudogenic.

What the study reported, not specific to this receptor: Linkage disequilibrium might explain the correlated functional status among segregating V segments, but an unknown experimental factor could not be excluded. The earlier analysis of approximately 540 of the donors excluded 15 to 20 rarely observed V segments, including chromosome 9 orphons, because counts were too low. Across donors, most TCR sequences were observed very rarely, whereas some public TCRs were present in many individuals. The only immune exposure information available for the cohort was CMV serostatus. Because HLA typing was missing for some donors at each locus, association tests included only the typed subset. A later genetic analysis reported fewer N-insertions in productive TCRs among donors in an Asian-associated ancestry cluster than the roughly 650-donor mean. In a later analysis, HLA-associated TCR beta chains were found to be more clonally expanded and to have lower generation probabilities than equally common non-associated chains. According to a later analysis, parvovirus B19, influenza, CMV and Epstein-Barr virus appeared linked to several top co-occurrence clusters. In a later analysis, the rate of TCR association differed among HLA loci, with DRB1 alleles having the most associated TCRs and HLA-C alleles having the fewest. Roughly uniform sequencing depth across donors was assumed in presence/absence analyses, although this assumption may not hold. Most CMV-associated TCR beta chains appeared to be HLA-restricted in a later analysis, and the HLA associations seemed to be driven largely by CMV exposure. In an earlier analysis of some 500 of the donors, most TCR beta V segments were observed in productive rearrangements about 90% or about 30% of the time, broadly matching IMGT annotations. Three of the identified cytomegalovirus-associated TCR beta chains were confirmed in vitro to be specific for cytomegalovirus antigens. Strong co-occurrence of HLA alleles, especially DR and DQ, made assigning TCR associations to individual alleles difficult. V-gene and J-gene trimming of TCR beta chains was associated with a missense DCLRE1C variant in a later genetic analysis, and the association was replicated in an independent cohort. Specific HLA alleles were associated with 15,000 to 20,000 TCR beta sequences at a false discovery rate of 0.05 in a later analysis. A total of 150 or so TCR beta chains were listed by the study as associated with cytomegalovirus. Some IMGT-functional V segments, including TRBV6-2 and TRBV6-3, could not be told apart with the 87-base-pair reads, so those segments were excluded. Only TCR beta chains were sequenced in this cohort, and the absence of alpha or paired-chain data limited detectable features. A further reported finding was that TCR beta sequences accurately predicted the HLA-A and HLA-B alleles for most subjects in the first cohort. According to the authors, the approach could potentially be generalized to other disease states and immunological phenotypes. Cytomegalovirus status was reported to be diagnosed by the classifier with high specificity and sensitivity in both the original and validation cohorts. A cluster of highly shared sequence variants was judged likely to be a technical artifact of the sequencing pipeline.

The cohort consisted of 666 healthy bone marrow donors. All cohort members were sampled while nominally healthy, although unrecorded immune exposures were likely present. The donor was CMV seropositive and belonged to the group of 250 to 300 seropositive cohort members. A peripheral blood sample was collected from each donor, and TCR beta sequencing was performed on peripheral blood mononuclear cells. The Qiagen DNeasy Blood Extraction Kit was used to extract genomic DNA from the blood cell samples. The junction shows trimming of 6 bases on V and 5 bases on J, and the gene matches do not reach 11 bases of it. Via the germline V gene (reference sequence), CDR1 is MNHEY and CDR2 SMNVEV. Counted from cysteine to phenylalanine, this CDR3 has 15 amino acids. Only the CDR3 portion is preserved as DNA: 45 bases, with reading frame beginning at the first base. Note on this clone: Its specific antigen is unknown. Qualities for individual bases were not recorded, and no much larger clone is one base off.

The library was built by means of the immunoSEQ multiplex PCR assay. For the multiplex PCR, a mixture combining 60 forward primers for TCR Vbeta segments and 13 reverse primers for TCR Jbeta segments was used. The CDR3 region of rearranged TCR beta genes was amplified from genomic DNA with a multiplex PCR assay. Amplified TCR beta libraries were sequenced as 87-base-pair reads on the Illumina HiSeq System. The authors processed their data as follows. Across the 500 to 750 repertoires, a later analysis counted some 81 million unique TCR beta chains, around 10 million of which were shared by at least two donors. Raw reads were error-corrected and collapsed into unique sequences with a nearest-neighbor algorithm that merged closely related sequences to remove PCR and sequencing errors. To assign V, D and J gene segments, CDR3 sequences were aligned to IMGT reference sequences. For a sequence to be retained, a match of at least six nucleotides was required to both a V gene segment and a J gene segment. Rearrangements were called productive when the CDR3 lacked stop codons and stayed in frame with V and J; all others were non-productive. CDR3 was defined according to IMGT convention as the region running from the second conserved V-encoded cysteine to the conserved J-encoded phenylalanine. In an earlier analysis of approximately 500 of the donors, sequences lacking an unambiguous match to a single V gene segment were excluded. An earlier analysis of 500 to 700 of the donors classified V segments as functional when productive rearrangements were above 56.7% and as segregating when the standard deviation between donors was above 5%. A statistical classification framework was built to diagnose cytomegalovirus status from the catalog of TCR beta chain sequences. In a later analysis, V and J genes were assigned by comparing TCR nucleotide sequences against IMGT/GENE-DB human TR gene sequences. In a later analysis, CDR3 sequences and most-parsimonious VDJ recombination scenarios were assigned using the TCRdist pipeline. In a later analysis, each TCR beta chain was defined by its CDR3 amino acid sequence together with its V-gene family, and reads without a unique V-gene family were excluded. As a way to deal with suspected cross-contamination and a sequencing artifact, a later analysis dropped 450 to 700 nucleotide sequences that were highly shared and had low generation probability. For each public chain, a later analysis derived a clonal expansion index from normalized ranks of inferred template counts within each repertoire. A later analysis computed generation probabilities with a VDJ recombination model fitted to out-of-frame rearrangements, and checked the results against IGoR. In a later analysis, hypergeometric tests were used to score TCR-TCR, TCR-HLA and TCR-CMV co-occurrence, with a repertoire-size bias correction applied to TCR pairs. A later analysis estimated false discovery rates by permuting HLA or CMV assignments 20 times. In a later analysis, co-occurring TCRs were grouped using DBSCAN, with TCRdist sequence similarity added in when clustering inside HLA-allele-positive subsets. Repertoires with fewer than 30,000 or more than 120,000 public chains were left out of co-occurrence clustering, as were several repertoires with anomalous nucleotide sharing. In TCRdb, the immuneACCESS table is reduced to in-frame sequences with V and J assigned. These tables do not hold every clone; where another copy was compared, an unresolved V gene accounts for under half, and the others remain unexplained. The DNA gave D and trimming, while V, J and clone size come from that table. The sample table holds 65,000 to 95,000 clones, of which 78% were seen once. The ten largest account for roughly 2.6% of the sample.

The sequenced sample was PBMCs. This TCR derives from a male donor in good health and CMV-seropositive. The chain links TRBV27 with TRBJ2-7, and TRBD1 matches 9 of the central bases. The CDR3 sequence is CASRIEGTGFHEQYF. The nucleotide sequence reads TGTGCCAGCAGAATAGAAGGGACAGGGTTCCACGAGCAGTACTTC.